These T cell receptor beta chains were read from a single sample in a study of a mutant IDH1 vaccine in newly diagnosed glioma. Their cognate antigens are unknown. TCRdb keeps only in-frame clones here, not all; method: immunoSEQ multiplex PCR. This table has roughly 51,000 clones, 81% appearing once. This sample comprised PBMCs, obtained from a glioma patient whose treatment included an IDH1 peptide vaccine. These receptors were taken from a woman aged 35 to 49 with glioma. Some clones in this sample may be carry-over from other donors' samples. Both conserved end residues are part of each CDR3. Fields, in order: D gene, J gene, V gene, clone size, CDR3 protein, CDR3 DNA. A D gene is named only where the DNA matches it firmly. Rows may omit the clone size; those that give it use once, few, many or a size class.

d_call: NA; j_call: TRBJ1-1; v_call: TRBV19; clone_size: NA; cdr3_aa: CASSIVGREAFF; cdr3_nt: TGTGCCAGTAGTATAGTCGGGCGTGAAGCTTTCTTT
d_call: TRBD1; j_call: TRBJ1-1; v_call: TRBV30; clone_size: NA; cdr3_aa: CACGDRYTEAFF; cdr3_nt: TGTGCCTGTGGGGACAGGTACACTGAAGCTTTCTTT
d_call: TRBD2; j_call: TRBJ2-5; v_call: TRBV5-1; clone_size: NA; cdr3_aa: CASSWLPGGQGAQYF; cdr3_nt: TGCGCCAGCAGCTGGTTACCGGGGGGGCAAGGGGCCCAGTACTTC
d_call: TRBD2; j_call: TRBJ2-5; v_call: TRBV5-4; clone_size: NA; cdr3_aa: CASSLGTSGGYETQYF; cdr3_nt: TGTGCCAGCAGTCTAGGGACTAGCGGGGGGTATGAGACCCAGTACTTC
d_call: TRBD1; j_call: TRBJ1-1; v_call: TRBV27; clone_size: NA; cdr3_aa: CASSLMTGGITEAFF; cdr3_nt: TGTGCCAGCAGTTTGATGACAGGGGGCATCACTGAAGCTTTCTTT
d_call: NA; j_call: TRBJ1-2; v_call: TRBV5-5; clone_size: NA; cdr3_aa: CASSLGPRDYGYTF; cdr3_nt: TGTGCCAGCAGCTTGGGTCCACGGGACTATGGCTACACCTTC
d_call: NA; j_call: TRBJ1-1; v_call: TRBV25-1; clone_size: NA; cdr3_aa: CASSERTARVAFF; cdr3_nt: TGTGCCAGCAGTGAACGGACGGCGAGGGTTGCTTTCTTT
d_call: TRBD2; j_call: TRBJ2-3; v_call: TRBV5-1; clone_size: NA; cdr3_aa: CASSLGLAGGNTQYF; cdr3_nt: TGCGCCAGCAGCTTAGGGCTAGCGGGGGGGAATACGCAGTATTTT
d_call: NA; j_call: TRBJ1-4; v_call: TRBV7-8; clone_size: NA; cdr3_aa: CASSLVSLLGTNEKLFF; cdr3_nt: TGTGCCAGCAGCTTAGTGAGTCTTTTGGGGACTAATGAAAAACTGTTTTTT
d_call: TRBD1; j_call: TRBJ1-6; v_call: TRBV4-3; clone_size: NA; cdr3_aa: CASSRGQGSSYNSPLHF; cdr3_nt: TGCGCCAGCAGCCGAGGACAGGGGAGCTCCTATAATTCACCCCTCCACTTT
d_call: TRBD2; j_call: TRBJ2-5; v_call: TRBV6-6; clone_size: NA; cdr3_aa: CASRRASGLGDETQYF; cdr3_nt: TGTGCCAGCAGAAGGGCCTCGGGACTAGGGGATGAGACCCAGTACTTC
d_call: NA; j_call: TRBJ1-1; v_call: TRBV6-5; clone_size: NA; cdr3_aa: CASSYGVGTEAFF; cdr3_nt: TGTGCCAGCAGTTACGGGGTTGGCACTGAAGCTTTCTTT
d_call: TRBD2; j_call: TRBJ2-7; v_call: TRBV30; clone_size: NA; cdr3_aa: CAWRTSGNYEQYF; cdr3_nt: TGTGCCTGGAGGACTAGCGGGAACTACGAGCAGTACTTC
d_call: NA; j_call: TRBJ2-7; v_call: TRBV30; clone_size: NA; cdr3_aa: CAWGRDTIYEQYF; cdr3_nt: TGTGCCTGGGGCCGGGACACAATCTACGAGCAGTACTTC
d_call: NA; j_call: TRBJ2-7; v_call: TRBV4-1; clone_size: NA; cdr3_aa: CASRGFAYEQYF; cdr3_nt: TGCGCCAGCAGGGGTTTCGCCTACGAGCAGTACTTC
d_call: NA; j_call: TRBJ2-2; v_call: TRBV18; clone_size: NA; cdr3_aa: CASTGTATGELFF; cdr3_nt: TGTGCCAGCACAGGTACTGCCACCGGGGAGCTGTTTTTT
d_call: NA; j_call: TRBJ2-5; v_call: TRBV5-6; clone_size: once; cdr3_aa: CASSFQKVTQETQYF; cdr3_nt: TGTGCCAGCAGCTTCCAAAAGGTGACTCAAGAGACCCAGTACTTC
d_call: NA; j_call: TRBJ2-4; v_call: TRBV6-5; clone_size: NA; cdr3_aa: CASLGPGGNIQYF; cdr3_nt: TGTGCCAGCTTGGGGCCAGGGGGGAACATTCAGTACTTC
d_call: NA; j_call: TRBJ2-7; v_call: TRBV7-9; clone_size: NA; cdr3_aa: CASSPPWDYEQYF; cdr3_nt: TGTGCCAGCAGCCCCCCGTGGGATTACGAGCAGTACTTC
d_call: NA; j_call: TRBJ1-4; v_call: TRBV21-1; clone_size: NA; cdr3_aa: CAGSGEAEKLFF; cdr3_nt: TGTGCCGGATCTGGGGAGGCTGAAAAACTGTTTTTT
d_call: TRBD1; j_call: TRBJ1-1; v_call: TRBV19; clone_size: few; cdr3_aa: CASSRSTYRGAFF; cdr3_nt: TGTGCCAGTAGTAGGTCGACCTACAGGGGAGCTTTCTTT
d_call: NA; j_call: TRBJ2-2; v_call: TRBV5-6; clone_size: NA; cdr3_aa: CASSLVGRETGELFF; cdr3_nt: TGTGCCAGCAGCTTGGTGGGACGGGAGACCGGGGAGCTGTTTTTT
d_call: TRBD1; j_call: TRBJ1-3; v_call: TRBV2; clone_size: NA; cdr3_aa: CASSNQGASNGNTIYF; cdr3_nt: TGTGCCAGCAGTAATCAGGGGGCCAGTAACGGAAACACCATATATTTT
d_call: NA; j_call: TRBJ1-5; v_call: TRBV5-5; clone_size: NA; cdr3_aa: CASSLGGNSYQPQHF; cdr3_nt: TGTGCCAGCAGCTTGGGGGGGAATAGCTACCAGCCCCAGCATTTT
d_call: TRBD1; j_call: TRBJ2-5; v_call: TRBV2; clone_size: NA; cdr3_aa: CASSLQGALQETQYF; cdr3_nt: TGTGCCAGCAGTCTACAGGGGGCCCTTCAAGAGACCCAGTACTTC
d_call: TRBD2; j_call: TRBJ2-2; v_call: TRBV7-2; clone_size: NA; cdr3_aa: CASSTGLAGTGELFF; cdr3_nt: TGTGCCAGCAGCACGGGACTAGCGGGGACCGGGGAGCTGTTTTTT
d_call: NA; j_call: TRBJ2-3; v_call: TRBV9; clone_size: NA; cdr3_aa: CASSPAGASRDTQYF; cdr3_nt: TGTGCCAGCAGCCCGGCGGGGGCCTCGAGGGATACGCAGTATTTT
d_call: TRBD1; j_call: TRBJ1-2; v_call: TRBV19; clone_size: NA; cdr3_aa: CASSDRGYGYTF; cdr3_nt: TGTGCCAGTAGCGACAGGGGCTATGGCTACACCTTC
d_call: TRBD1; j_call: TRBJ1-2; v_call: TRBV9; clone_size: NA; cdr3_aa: CASSPSGGGNYGYTF; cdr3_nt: TGTGCCAGCAGCCCCTCGGGAGGGGGCAACTATGGCTACACCTTC
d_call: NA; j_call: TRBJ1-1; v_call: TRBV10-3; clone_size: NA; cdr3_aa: CAITMGPWVGTEAFF; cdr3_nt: TGTGCCATCACCATGGGCCCTTGGGTAGGCACTGAAGCTTTCTTT
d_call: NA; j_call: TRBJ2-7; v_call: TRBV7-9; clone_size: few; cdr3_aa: CASSTGQFSEQYF; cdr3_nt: TGTGCCAGCAGCACCGGACAGTTCTCCGAGCAGTACTTC